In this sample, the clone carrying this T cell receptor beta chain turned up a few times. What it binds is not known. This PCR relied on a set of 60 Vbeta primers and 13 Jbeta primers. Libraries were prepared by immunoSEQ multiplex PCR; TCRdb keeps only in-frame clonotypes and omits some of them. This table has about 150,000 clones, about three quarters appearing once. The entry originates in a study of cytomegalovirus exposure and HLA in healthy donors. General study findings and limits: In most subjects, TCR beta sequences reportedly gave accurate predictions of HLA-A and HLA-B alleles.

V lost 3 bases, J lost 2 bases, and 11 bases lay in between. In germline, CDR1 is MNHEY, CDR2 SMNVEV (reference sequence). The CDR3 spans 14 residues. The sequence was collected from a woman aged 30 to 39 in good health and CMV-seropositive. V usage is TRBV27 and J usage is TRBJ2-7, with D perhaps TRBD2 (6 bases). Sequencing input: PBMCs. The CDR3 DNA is TGTGCCAGCAGTTTGGCGGGGTCGACCTACGAGCAGTACTTC. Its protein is CASSLAGSTYEQYF.